This T cell receptor beta chain was identified in a study of OX40 agonist ivuxolimab in advanced cancers. General study findings and limits: Doses of 0.1 to 3.0 mg/kg were accompanied by clonal expansion of CD4+ and CD8+ blood T cells by week 6. Some nonresponders also had low normalized T-cell clonal expansion.

This clone came up once. The antigen remains undetermined. Sampled blood was obtained at baseline, cycle 4 day 1, and cycle 7 day 1. TCRdb's copy holds only in-frame clones and misses some; the assay was immunoSEQ multiplex PCR. The profile shows 45,000 to 55,000 clones, around 80% of them singletons. The sample here was CD4+ or CD8+ T cells sorted from blood, taken in a trial of the OX40 agonist ivuxolimab. This receptor was obtained from an adult with an advanced solid tumor such as melanoma, head and neck, liver or kidney cancer.

The CDR3 spells CASSLQGADEKLFF. CDR3 coding DNA: TGCGCCAGCAGCCTACAGGGGGCAGATGAAAAACTGTTTTTT. The rearrangement uses TRBV5-1 and TRBJ1-4; 9 bases map to TRBD1. After removal of 4 bases from V and 6 bases from J, the junction contained 4 bases not matched to a gene. This CDR3 has 14 amino acids. Germline loops: CDR1 SGHRS, CDR2 YFSETQ.